The text below deals with one T cell receptor beta chain. The ends were cut back, 3 bases at V and 6 bases at J, with 8 bases in the middle. Germline V gene lookup returns CDR1 SGHAT and CDR2 FQNNGV. This CDR3 is 12 amino acids long. The source of the sample is a study of blood T cell repertoires in COVID-19. In the study overall: Sources were T cells, B-cell-depleted T cells, or PBMCs; the material itself was cDNA or gDNA.

One Seattle source followed patients from active infection through their disease course. The assay was immunoSEQ multiplex PCR, and TCRdb's table has in-frame clones only and misses some. Here the sample spans some 300,000 clones, approximately 89% being singletons. Sequenced input: peripheral blood. The receptor's source is a woman in her 30s with COVID-19, enrolled during active disease. The chain couples TRBV11-2 to TRBJ1-2; a possible D gene is TRBD1 (5 bases). The CDR3: CASSFQGNGYTF. The CDR3 nucleotides are TGTGCCAGCAGCTTCCAGGGAAATGGCTACACCTTC. Looking up the rest from reference TRBV11-2 and TRBJ1-2 gives the full variable domain: EAGVAQSPRYKIIEKRQSVAFWCNPISGHATLYWYQQILGQGPKLLIQFQNNGVVDDSQLPKDRFSAERLKGVDSTLKIQPAKLEDSAVYLCASSFQGNGYTFGSGTRLTVV.